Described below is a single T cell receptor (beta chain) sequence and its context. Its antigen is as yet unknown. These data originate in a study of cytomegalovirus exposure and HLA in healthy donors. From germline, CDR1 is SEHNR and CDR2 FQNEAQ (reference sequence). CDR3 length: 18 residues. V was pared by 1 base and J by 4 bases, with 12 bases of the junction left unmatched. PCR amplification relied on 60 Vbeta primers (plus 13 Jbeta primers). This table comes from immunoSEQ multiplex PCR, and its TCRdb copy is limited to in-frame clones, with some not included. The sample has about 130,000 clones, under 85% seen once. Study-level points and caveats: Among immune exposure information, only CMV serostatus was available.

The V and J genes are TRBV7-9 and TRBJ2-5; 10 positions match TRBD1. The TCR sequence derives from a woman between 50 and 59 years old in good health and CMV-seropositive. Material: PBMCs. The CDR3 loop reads CASSLDQRTGGLGETQYF. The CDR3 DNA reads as TGTGCCAGCAGCTTAGACCAACGGACAGGGGGACTGGGAGAGACCCAGTACTTC.